The present T cell receptor (beta chain) was sequenced within a study of blood T cell repertoires in COVID-19. As for the study in general: Some COVID-19 samples were acute and others convalescent; all came from the United States, Italy and Spain. The analysed material was cDNA or gDNA that came from T cells, B-cell-depleted T cells, or PBMCs.

In the original workflow: Estimation of nucleated cell counts relied on the amplification of reference gene primers. The data were produced by immunoSEQ multiplex PCR, yet TCRdb's version contains in-frame clones alone and is incomplete. That table is the source of V, J and clone size, and D and trimming were worked out from the DNA. The data show over 600,000 clones, with 85% to 90% seen just once and roughly 0.26% held by the top ten. Per the germline V gene, CDR1 is SGHRS and CDR2 is YFSETQ. V shed 1 base and J shed 2 bases, with 5 bases lying between them. The CDR3 spans 13 residues. The chain joins TRBV5-1 to TRBJ2-3; D not resolved. This receptor was identified in a woman aged 18 to 35 with acute or convalescent COVID-19. The sequencing input was peripheral blood. The CDR3 nucleotides are TGCGCCAGCAGCTTGCCCCTCACAGATACGCAGTATTTT. Its protein product is CASSLPLTDTQYF.